The T cell receptor beta chain described here comes from a study of cytomegalovirus exposure and HLA in healthy donors. General study findings and limits: Analyses of presence/absence relied on an assumption of roughly uniform sequencing depth across donors. HLA alleles were associated with 15,000 to 20,000 TCR beta sequences in a later analysis at 0.05 false discovery rate.

The PCR had 60 Vbeta and 13 Jbeta primers. The table came from immunoSEQ multiplex PCR; TCRdb's copy has only in-frame clones and leaves some out. The sample includes approximately 240,000 clones, 77% seen only once; the top ten take around 2.9%. Regarding this clone: Its target is not known.

Germline V gene data show CDR1 as MNHEY and CDR2 as SVGAGI. The CDR3 totals 15 residues. Trimming took 6 bases from V and 1 from J; bases not matched to a gene: 7. The sequence derives from an older woman in good health and CMV-seropositive. What was sequenced was PBMCs. V usage is TRBV6-5 and J usage is TRBJ2-7, with 9 bases that match TRBD2. The CDR3 sequence is CASRGLAGISYEQYF. CDR3 DNA sequence: TGTGCCAGCAGAGGGCTAGCGGGGATTTCCTACGAGCAGTACTTC.